The 18 T cell receptor beta chains presented below share a single source sample, sequenced in a study of PD-1 blockade in classical Hodgkin lymphoma. Profiling relied on immunoSEQ multiplex PCR, and the TCRdb table lists in-frame clones only, not all of them. Here the sample spans roughly 64,000 clones, more than 90% being singletons. Time point described: cycle 4 day 1 (C4D1), after about 6 weeks of nivolumab. Every patient relapsed after autologous stem cell transplantation, and brentuximab vedotin exposure varied. The input for sequencing was peripheral blood mononuclear cells (PBMCs), taken before the fourth cycle of nivolumab. These receptors were obtained from a human donor with classical Hodgkin lymphoma.

The genes are TRBV7-6 and TRBJ2-7, with 9 bases matching TRBD2. CDR3 length: 16 amino acids. Germline V gene lookup returns CDR1 SGHVS and CDR2 FNYEAQ. V lost 5 bases to trimming and J lost 3 bases; unmatched junction nucleotides: 11. CDR3 region: CASSGGERGDYYEQYF. CDR3 coding DNA: TGTGCCAGCAGCGGAGGGGAGCGGGGGGATTACTACGAGCAGTACTTC.

This clone has only one observation. The rearrangement uses TRBV19 and TRBJ1-2; 7 nucleotides align to TRBD1. CDR1 and CDR2 (germline): LNHDA, SQIVND (reference sequence). This CDR3 is 13 amino acids long. V shed 7 bases and J 6 bases; nucleotides not matched to a gene: 8. The CDR3 DNA sequence: TGTGCCAGTACCCCGGGACAGAGCAATGGCTACACCTTC. Translated: CASTPGQSNGYTF.

The chain links TRBV21-1 to TRBJ1-5; the DNA was not used to check the table's D call, TRBD1. TRBV21-1 is given as a pseudogene. The CDR3 runs 20 residues. The CDR3 sequence is CASSASPLDRSIYSNQPQHF. The CDR3 nucleotides are TGTGCCAGCAGCGCCTCACCCCTGGACAGGAGCATTTATAGCAATCAGCCCCAGCATTTT.

The chain recombines TRBV28 with TRBJ2-7; D unclear. Trimming cost V 6 bases and J 5 bases, with 17 bases left between them. Germline V CDR1 and CDR2: MDHEN, SYDVKM. The CDR3 loop spans 14 amino acids. This chain's CDR3 is CASSSNPISNEQYF. The CDR3 DNA reads TGTGCCAGCAGCTCAAACCCAATTAGCAACGAGCAGTACTTC.

The CDR3 DNA reads as TGTGCCAGCAGCAAAGCCCGGACAGGGCACTATGGCTACACCTTC. It codes for CASSKARTGHYGYTF. The chain links TRBV21-1 to TRBJ1-2; the DNA was not compared with TRBD1, the D call given in the table. TRBV21-1 is given as a pseudogene. CDR3 size: 15 residues.

CDR3 bases: TGCGCCAGCAGCCCAGGGGCTTTGGGGGGCGTATCCTACGAGCAGTACTTC. Amino acid sequence: CASSPGALGGVSYEQYF. The rearrangement joins TRBV5-1 to TRBJ2-7; D tentatively reads TRBD1 or TRBD2 (6 bases each). The length of the CDR3 is 17 residues. Germline CDR1 and CDR2: SGHRS and YFSETQ. V dropped 4 bases and J dropped 1 base, with 21 bases sitting between them.

This clone was seen only a few times. The chain recombines TRBV2 with TRBJ1-1; D perhaps matches TRBD1 (6 bases). The CDR3 has 12 amino acids. V was clipped by 7 bases and J by 7 bases, with 13 bases between them. Germline V gene lookup returns CDR1 SNHLY and CDR2 FYNNEI. CDR3 nucleotide sequence: TGTGCCAGCAAAGGGCTGACAGGTGAAGCTTTCTTT. Amino acid sequence: CASKGLTGEAFF.

There are a few counts of this clone. The V gene is TRBV6-5, the J gene TRBJ1-1; the match to TRBD1 covers 9 bases. Germline values: CDR1 MNHEY, CDR2 SVGAGI. Trimming cost V 8 bases and J 1 base; bases outside gene matches: 8. The CDR3 has 15 amino acids. CDR3 region: CASRPGGQGNTEAFF. DNA of the CDR3: TGTGCCAGCCGACCGGGGGGACAGGGGAACACTGAAGCTTTCTTT.

The chain couples TRBV6-4 to TRBJ1-5; TRBD1 matches at 8 bases. The germline V gene encodes CDR1 MRHNA and CDR2 SNTAGT. The V gene end was trimmed by 6 bases and the J gene end by 1 base; junction bases not matched to a gene: 17. The CDR3 is made up of 19 amino acids. CDR3 amino acids: CASRSQGARREESNQPQHF. DNA of the CDR3: TGTGCCAGCAGATCCCAGGGGGCGCGAAGGGAAGAGAGCAATCAGCCCCAGCATTTT.

This clone has only one observation. The chain is built from TRBV6-5 and TRBJ1-2; 10 bases map to TRBD1. CDR1 and CDR2 (germline): MNHEY, SVGAGI. This CDR3 has 15 residues. V lost 6 bases and J lost 8; bases outside the gene matches: 12. The CDR3 DNA is TGTGCCAGCAGGTCACCGGGACAGGGGACGTACGGCTACACCTTC. Translated, it gives CASRSPGQGTYGYTF.

The J gene is TRBJ2-4, the V gene TRBV7-8; maybe TRBD2 (5 bases). The CDR3 spans 14 residues. V lost 1 base and J 8 bases, leaving 12 bases between the germline ends. Germline V CDR1 and CDR2: SGHVS, FQNEAQ. The CDR3 DNA reads TGTGCCAGCAGCTTAGAAGTAGGGAGCGACATTCAGTACTTC. Translated: CASSLEVGSDIQYF.

The V gene is TRBV5-1, the J gene TRBJ1-1; D is possibly TRBD1 (6 bases). The V gene lost 4 bases and the J gene lost 3 bases, with 13 bases spanning the gap. Germline CDR1 SGHRS, CDR2 YFSETQ. CDR3 length equals 14 residues. The CDR3 sequence: CASSPDSTYTEAFF. The CDR3 DNA is TGCGCCAGCAGCCCGGACAGCACCTACACTGAAGCTTTCTTT.

The V and J genes are TRBV11-2 and TRBJ2-4, with 8 bases fitting TRBD2. CDR1 is SGHAT, CDR2 FQNNGV, per germline. The CDR3 runs 17 residues. V lost 8 bases, J lost 0 bases, and 12 bases stayed unmatched. CDR3 nucleotides: TGTGCCAGCGGACCCTCGGGGGGGGTGATAGCCAAAAACATTCAGTACTTC. Translation gives CASGPSGGVIAKNIQYF.

CDR3 sequence: CASSLSGGGAWETQYF. CDR3 coding DNA: TGCGCCAGCAGCTTAAGCGGCGGGGGGGCCTGGGAGACCCAGTACTTC. The rearrangement links TRBV5-1 to TRBJ2-5, with 9 bases lining up with TRBD2. J gave up 5 bases and V 2 bases, and 10 bases lay outside the gene matches. This CDR3 region has 16 residues. Germline values: CDR1 SGHRS, CDR2 YFSETQ.

The V call is TRBV7-2, the J call TRBJ1-2; the D gene is possibly TRBD1 (5 bases). The V end lost 1 base, the J end lost 4 bases, and 7 bases lay between the germline ends. This CDR3 has 13 residues. CDR1 is SGHTA, CDR2 FQGNSA, per germline. This chain's CDR3 is CASSLGTLYGYTF. As DNA, the CDR3 is TGTGCCAGCAGCTTAGGGACACTCTATGGCTACACCTTC.

This chain links TRBV7-6 with TRBJ2-5; D could derive from TRBD1 or TRBD2 (5 bases each). Trimming shortened V by 6 bases and J by 3 bases, and 11 bases separated the two germline ends. Per the germline V gene, CDR1 is SGHVS and CDR2 is FNYEAQ. The CDR3 sequence is 13 residues long. CDR3 amino acids: CASRSQGEETQYF. DNA for the CDR3: TGTGCCAGCAGATCGCAGGGAGAAGAGACCCAGTACTTC.

The CDR3 loop reads CASSSGLVGETQYF. The CDR3 nucleotides read TGTGCCAGCAGCTCGGGACTAGTGGGAGAGACCCAGTACTTC. The chain couples TRBV7-3 to TRBJ2-5; TRBD2 agrees at 8 bases. CDR1 SGHTA and CDR2 FQGTGA come from the germline V gene. The CDR3 runs to 14 residues. V lost 4 bases and J lost 4; bases outside the gene matches: 5.

The chain recombines TRBV11-3 with TRBJ2-7; TRBD1 agrees at 8 bases. V shed 5 bases, J shed 2 bases, and the junction held 11 bases outside the gene matches. Germline CDR1 reads SGHNT; CDR2 reads YENEEA. The CDR3 is made up of 16 amino acids. CDR3 loop: CASSHLWTGTPYEQYF. The DNA of the CDR3 is TGTGCCAGCAGCCATTTGTGGACAGGGACACCCTACGAGCAGTACTTC.